The clone carrying this T cell receptor (beta chain) was found many times. Its antigen is undetermined. These data are taken from a study of spatial heterogeneity in lung cancer. Study information: Alpha-chain sequences were consistently detected in smaller numbers than beta-chain sequences. General study results and limits: The number of expanded tumor alpha and beta chains correlated with mutation number.

Time point noted: sample taken at primary tumor resection. The donors were 65 to 85 patients with non-small cell lung cancer that was early-stage and untreated. Sequencing was performed on whole RNA extracted from tumor and nontumor lung tissue, or from frozen PBMC, and the material was left unsorted. The length of the CDR3 is 14 residues. V was trimmed by 1 base and J by 7 bases, leaving 14 bases between them. Germline lookup yields CDR1 SGHRS and CDR2 YFSETQ. Unique molecular identifiers tagged every individual TCR cDNA molecule. TCRdb redid the calling of the 5' RACE reads with MiXCR, one entry per CDR3 protein. This table has 100,000 or so distinct CDR3 sequences, under 4.5% appearing once.

The chain couples TRBV5-1 to TRBJ1-1; a possible D gene is TRBD1 (5 bases). This material consisted of lung tumor tissue, taken at surgery. This sequence originates from a male donor with early-stage non-small cell lung cancer. This CDR3 is CASSLRREQHEAFF. The DNA of the CDR3 is TGCGCCAGCAGCTTGCGCAGGGAACAGCATGAAGCTTTCTTT.